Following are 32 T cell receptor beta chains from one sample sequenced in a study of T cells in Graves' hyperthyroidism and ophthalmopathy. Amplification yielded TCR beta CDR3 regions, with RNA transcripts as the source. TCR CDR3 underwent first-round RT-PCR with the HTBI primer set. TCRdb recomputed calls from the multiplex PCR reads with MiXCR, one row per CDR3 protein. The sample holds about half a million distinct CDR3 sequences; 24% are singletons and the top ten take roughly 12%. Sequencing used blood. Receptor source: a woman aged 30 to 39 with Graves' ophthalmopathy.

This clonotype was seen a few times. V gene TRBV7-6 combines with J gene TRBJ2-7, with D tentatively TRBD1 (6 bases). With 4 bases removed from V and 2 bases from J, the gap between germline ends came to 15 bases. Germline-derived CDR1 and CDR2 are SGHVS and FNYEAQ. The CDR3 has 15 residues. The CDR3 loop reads CASSSAGTPPYEQYF. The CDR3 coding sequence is TGTGCCAGCAGCTCAGCCGGGACACCTCCCTACGAGCAGTACTTC. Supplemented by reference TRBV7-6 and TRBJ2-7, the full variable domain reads GAGVSQSPRYKVTKRGQDVALRCDPISGHVSLYWYRQALGQGPEFLTYFNYEAQQDKSGLPNDRFSAERPEGSISTLTIQRTEQRDSAMYRCASSSAGTPPYEQYFGPGTRLTVT.

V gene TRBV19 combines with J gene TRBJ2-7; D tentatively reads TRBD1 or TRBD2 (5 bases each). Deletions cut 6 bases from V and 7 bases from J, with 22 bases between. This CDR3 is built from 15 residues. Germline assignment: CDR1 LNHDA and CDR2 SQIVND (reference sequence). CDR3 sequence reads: CASSRSGTVQREQYF. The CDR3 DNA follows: TGTGCCAGTAGCAGATCCGGGACGGTGCAGAGGGAGCAGTACTTC.

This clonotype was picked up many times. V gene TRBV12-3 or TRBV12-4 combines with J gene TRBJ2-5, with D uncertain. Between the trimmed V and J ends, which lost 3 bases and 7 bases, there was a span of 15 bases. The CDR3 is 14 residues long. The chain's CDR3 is CASSFGSSEGTQYF. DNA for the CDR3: TGTGCCAGCAGTTTTGGGTCCTCCGAAGGGACCCAGTACTTC.

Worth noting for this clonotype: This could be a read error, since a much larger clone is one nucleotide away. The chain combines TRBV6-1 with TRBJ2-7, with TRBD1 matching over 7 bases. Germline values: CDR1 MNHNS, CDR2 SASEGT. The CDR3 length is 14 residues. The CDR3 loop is CASSASRQGVEQDF. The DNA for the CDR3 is TGTGCCAGCAGTGCCTCCCGACAGGGCGTCGAGCAGGACTTC.

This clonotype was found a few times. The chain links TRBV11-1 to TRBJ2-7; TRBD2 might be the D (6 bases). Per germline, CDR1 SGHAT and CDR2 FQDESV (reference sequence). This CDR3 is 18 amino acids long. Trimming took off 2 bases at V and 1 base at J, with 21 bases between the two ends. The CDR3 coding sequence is TGTGCCAGCAGCTTAAACTTAGGTGGGAGGTTACCTTCCTACGAGCAGTACTTC. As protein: CASSLNLGGRLPSYEQYF.

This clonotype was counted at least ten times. CDR3 sequence reads: CASSYGLAGGLNTGELFF. Here the CDR3 DNA reads TGTGCCAGCAGTTACGGCCTAGCGGGGGGACTGAACACCGGGGAGCTGTTTTTT. The rearrangement uses TRBV6-2 or TRBV6-3 and TRBJ2-2, with TRBD2 identical over 11 bases. The CDR3 has 18 amino acids. Germline V CDR1 and CDR2: MNHEY, SVGEGT. The junction had 6 bases not matched to a gene; V was cut back by 2 bases and J by 1 base.

The CDR3 coding sequence is TGCGCCAGCAGCGCTACAAAAAGGGGGACAGGGTCGTACGAGCAGTACTTC. Protein sequence: CASSATKRGTGSYEQYF. This sequence joins TRBV5-1 and TRBJ2-7; TRBD1 agrees at 9 bases. Germline assignment: CDR1 SGHRS and CDR2 YFSETQ. V lost 4 bases and J lost 4; bases outside the gene matches: 15. This CDR3 comprises 17 residues.

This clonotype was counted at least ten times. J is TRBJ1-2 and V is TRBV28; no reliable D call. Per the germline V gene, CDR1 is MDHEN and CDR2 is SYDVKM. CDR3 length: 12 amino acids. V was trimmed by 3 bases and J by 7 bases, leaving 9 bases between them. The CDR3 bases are TGTGCCAGCAGTTTGCTCCCTGGTGGCTACACCTTC. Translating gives CASSLLPGGYTF.

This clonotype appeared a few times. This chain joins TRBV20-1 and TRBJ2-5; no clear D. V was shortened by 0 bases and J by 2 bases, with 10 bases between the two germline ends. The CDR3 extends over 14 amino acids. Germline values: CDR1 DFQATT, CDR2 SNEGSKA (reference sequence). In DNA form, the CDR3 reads TGCAGTGCTAGAGAGATGTACAGACAAGAGACCCAGTACTTC. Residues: CSAREMYRQETQYF.

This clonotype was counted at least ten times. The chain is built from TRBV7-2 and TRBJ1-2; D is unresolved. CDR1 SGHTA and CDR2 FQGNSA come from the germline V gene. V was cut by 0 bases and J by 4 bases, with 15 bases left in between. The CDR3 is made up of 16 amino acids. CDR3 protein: CASSLALSSGSYGYTF. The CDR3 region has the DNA TGTGCCAGCAGCTTAGCGCTTTCGTCAGGTTCCTATGGCTACACCTTC.

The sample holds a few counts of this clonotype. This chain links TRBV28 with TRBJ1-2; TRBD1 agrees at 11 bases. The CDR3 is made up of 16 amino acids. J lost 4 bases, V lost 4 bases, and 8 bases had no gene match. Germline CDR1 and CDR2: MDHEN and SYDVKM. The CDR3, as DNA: TGTGCCAGCAGTTCGCGATGGACAGGGGGCCCCTATGGCTACACCTTC. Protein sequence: CASSSRWTGGPYGYTF.

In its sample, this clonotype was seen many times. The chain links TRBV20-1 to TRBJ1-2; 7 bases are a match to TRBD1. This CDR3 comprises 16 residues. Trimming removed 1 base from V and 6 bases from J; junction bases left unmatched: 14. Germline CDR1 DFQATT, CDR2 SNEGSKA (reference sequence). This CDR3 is CSARVKEGGVHHGYTF. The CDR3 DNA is TGCAGTGCTAGAGTGAAGGAAGGGGGCGTCCACCATGGCTACACCTTC.

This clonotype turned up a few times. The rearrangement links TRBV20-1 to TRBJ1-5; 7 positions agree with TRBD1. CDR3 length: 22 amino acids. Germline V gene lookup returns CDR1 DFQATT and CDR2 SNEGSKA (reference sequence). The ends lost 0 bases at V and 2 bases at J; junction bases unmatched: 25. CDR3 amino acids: CSARDPTIRHRGRGSGNQPQHF. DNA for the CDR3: TGCAGTGCTAGAGATCCCACCATCCGCCACAGGGGTCGGGGGTCGGGCAATCAGCCCCAGCATTTT.

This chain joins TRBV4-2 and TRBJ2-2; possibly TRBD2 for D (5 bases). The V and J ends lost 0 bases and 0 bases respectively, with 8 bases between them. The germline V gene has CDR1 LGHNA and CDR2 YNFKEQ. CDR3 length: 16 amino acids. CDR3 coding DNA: TGTGCCAGCAGCCAAGAGCGGACTGCGAACACCGGGGAGCTGTTTTTT. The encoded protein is CASSQERTANTGELFF.

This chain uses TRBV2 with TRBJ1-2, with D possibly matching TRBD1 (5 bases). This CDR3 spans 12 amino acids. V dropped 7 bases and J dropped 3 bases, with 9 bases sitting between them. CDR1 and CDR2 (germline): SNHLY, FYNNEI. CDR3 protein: CASTWGDYGYTF. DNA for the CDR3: TGTGCCAGCACCTGGGGGGACTATGGCTACACCTTC. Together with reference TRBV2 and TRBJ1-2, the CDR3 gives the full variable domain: EPEVTQTPSHQVTQMGQEVILRCVPISNHLYFYWYRQILGQKVEFLVSFYNNEISEKSEIFDDQFSVERPDGSNFTLKIRSTKLEDSAMYFCASTWGDYGYTFGSGTRLTVV.

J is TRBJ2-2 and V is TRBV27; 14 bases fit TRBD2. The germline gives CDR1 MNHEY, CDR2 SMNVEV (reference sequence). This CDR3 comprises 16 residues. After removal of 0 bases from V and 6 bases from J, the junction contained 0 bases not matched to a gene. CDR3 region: CASSLSTSGGAGELFF. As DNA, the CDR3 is TGTGCCAGCAGTTTATCGACTAGCGGGGGGGCCGGGGAGCTGTTTTTT.

The CDR3 is CSASGTGGLVGYGYTF. As DNA, the CDR3 is TGCAGTGCTTCCGGGACAGGGGGCCTCGTGGGCTATGGCTACACCTTC. V is TRBV20-1 and J is TRBJ1-2; 12 bases line up with TRBD1. Germline CDR1 and CDR2: DFQATT and SNEGSKA (reference sequence). The V segment lost 5 bases and the J segment 4 bases; nucleotides outside the gene matches: 11. The CDR3 consists of 16 residues.

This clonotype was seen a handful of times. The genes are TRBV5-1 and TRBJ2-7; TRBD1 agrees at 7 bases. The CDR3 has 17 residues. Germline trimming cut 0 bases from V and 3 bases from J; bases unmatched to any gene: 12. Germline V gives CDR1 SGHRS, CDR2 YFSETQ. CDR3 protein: CASSLAPFDRESYEQYF. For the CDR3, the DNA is TGCGCCAGCAGCTTGGCCCCTTTCGACAGGGAGAGCTACGAGCAGTACTTC.

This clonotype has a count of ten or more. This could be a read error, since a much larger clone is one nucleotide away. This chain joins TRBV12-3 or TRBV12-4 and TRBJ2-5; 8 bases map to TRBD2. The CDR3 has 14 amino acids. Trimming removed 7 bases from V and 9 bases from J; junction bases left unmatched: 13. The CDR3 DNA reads TGTGCCAGCAACCCCGGGACTAGGAAGGAGGCCCAGTACTTC. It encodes CASNPGTRKEAQYF.

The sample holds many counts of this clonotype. CDR3 in DNA: TGTGCCAGCAGCTCGATGGGACAGTTAAATCAGCCCCAGCATTTT. Its translation: CASSSMGQLNQPQHF. The genes are TRBV7-8 and TRBJ1-5; TRBD1 aligns across 7 bases. The CDR3 sequence is 15 residues long. Germline loops: CDR1 SGHVS, CDR2 FQNEAQ. Germline trimming cut 4 bases from V and 4 bases from J; bases unmatched to any gene: 7.

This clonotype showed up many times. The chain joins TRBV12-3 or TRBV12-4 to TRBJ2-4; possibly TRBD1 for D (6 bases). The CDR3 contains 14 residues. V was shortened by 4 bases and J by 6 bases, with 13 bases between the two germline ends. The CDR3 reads CASSSTEGGNIQYF. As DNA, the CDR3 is TGTGCCAGCAGTTCCACTGAAGGGGGAAACATTCAGTACTTC.

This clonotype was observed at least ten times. CDR3 DNA sequence: TGTGCCAGCAGTGAATTCGGCGGCCGACCACCCTGCGAGCAGTACTTC. Translation: CASSEFGGRPPCEQYF. The chain recombines TRBV6-1 with TRBJ2-7; D remains ambiguous. The CDR3 has 16 amino acids. V gave up 2 bases and J gave up 6 bases, with 20 bases separating them. Germline loops: CDR1 MNHNS, CDR2 SASEGT.

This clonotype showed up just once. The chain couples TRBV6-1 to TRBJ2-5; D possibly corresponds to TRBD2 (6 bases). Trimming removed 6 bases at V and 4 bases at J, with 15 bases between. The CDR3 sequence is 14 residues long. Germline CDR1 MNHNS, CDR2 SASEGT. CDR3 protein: CASRVVGGGETQYF. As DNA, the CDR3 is TGTGCCAGCAGGGTGGTCGGGGGAGGAGAGACCCAGTACTTC.

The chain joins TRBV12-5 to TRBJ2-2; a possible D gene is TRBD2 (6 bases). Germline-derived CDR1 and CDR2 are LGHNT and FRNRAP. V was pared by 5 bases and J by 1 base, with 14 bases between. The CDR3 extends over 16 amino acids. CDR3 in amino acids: CASGPTGLQNTGELFF. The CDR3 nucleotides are TGTGCTAGTGGTCCCACCGGACTACAGAACACCGGGGAGCTGTTTTTT.

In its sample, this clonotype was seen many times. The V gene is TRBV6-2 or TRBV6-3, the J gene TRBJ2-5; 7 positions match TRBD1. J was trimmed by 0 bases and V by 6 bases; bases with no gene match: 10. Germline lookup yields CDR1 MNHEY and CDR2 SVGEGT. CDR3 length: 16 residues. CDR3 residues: CASSQDRTEYQETQYF. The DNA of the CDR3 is TGTGCCAGCAGCCAGGACAGGACCGAGTACCAAGAGACCCAGTACTTC.

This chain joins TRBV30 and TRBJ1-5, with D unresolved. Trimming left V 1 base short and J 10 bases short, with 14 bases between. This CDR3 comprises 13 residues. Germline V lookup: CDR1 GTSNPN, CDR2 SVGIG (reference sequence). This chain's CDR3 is CAWSEFGSHPQHF. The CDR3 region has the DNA TGTGCCTGGAGTGAATTCGGCAGCCATCCCCAGCATTTT.

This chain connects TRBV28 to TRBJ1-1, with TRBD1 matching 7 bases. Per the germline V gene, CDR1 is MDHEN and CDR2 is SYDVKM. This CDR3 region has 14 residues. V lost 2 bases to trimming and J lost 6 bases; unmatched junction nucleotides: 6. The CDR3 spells CASSLSDQGAEAFF. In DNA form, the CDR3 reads TGTGCCAGCAGTTTAAGCGACCAGGGGGCTGAAGCTTTCTTT.

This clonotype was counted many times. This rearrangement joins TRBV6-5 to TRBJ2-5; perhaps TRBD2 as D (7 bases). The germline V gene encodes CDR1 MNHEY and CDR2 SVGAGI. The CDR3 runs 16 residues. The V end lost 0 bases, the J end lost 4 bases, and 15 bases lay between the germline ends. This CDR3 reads CASSYSLAGAGETQYF. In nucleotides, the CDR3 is TGTGCCAGCAGTTACTCGTTGGCGGGGGCCGGAGAGACCCAGTACTTC.

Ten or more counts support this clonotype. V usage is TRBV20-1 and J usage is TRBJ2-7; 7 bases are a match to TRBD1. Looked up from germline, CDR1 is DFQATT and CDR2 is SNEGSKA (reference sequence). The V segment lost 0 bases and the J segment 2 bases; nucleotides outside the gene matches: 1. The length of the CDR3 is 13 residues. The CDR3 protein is CSARDTGAYEQYF. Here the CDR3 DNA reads TGCAGTGCTAGAGATACAGGGGCCTACGAGCAGTACTTC.

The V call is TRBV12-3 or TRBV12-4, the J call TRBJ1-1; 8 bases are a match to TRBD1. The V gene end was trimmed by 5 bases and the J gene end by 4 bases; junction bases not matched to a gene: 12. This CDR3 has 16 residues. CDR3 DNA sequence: TGTGCCAGCAGTCCTGGACAGGGTTGGTTAGGCACTGAAGCTTTCTTT. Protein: CASSPGQGWLGTEAFF.

The CDR3 sequence: CASSFDGGAEAEAFF. CDR3 in DNA: TGTGCCAGCAGCTTCGACGGGGGGGCCGAGGCTGAAGCTTTCTTT. The chain combines TRBV11-1 with TRBJ1-1, with D possibly TRBD1 on 6 matching bases. Trimming took 3 bases from V and 6 from J, leaving 17 bases between them. The CDR3 runs to 15 residues. Germline V CDR1 and CDR2: SGHAT, FQDESV (reference sequence).

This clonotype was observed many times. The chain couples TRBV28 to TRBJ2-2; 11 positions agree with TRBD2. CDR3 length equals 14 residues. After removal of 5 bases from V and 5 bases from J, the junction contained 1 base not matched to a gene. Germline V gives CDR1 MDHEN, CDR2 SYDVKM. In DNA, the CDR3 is TGTGCCAGCAGTCCTAGCGGGGGGACCGGGGAGCTGTTTTTT. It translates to CASSPSGGTGELFF.